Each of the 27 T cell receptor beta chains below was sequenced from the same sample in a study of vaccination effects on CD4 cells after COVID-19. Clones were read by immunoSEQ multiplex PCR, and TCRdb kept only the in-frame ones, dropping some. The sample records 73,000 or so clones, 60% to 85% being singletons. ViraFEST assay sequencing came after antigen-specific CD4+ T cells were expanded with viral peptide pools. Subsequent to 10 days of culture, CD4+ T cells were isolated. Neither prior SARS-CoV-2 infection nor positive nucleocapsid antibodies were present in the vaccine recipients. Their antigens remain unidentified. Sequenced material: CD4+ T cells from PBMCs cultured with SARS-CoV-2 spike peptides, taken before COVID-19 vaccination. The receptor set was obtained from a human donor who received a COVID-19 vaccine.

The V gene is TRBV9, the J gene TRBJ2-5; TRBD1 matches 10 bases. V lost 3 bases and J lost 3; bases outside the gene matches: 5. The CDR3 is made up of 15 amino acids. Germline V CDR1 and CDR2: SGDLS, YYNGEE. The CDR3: CASSGDRGTEETQYF. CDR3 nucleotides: TGTGCCAGCAGCGGGGACAGGGGAACGGAAGAGACCCAGTACTTC. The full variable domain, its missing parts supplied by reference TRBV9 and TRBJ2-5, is DSGVTQTPKHLITATGQRVTLRCSPRSGDLSVYWYQQSLDQGLQFLIQYYNGEERAKGNILERFSAQQFPDLHSELNLSSLELGDSALYFCASSGDRGTEETQYFGPGTRLLVL.

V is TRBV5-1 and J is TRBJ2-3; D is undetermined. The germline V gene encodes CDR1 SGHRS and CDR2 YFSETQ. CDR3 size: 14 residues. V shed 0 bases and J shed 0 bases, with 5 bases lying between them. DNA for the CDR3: TGCGCCAGCAGCTTGGCCGACAGCACAGATACGCAGTATTTT. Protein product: CASSLADSTDTQYF.

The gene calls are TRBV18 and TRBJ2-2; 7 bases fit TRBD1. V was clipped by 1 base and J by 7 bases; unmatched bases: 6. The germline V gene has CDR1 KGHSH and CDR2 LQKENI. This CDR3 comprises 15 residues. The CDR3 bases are TGTGCCAGCTCACCACTGAAGGGGGCAAACGGGGAGCTGTTTTTT. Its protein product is CASSPLKGANGELFF. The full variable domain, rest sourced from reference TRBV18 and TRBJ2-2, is NAGVMQNPRHLVRRRGQEARLRCSPMKGHSHVYWYRQLPEEGLKFMVYLQKENIIDESGMPKERFSAEFPKEGPSILRIQQVVRGDSAAYFCASSPLKGANGELFFGEGSRLTVL.

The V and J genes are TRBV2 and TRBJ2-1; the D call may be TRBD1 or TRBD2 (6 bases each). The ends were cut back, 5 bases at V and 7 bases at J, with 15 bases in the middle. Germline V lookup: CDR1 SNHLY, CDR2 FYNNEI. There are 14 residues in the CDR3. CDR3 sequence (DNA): TGTGCCAGCAGTCTCACGGGGGCCTCTAATGAGCAGTTCTTC. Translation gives CASSLTGASNEQFF.

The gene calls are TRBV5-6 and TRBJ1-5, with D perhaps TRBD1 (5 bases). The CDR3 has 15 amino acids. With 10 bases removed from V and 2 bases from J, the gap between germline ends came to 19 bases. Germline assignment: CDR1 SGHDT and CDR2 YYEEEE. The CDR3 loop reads CAGEPLGGGNQPQHF. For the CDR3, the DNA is TGTGCCGGAGAACCACTCGGGGGGGGCAATCAGCCCCAGCATTTT.

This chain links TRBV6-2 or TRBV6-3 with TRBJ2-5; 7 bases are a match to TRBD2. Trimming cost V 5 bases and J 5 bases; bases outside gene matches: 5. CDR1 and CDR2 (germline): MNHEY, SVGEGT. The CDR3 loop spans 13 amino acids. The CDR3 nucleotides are TGTGCCAGCAGTAGTTACGGGGGGGAGACCCAGTACTTC. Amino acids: CASSSYGGETQYF.

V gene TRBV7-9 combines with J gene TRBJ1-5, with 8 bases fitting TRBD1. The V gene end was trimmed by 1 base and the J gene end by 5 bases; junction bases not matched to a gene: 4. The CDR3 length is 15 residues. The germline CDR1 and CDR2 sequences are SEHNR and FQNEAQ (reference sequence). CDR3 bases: TGTGCCAGCAGCTTAGGCCAGGGGGCGGATCAGCCCCAGCATTTT. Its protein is CASSLGQGADQPQHF.

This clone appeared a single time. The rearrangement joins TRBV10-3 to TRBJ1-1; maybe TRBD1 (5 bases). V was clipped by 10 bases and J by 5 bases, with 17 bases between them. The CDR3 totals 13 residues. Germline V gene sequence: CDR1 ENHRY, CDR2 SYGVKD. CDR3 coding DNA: TGTGCCACTCATGGGGCAGGGAAGACTGAAGCTTTCTTT. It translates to CATHGAGKTEAFF.

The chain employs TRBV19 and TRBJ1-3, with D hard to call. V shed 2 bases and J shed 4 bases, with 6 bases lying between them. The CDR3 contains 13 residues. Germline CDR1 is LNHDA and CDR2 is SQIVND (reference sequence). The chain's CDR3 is CASSITGGNTIYF. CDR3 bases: TGTGCCAGTAGTATAACCGGGGGAAACACCATATATTTT. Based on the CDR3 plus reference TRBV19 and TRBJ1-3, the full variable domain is DGGITQSPKYLFRKEGQNVTLSCEQNLNHDAMYWYRQDPGQGLRLIYYSQIVNDFQKGDIAEGYSVSREKKESFPLTVTSAQKNPTAFYLCASSITGGNTIYFGEGSWLTVV.

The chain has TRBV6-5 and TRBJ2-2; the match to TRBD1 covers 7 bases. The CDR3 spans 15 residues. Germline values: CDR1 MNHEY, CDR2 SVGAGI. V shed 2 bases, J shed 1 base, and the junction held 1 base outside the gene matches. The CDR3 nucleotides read TGTGCCAGCAGTTACGGGACAGTGAACACCGGGGAGCTGTTTTTT. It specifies CASSYGTVNTGELFF.

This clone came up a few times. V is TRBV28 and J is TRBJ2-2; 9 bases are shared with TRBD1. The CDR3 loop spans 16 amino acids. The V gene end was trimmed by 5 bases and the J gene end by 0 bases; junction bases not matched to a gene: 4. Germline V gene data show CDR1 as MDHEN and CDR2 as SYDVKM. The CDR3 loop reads CASSPRTGANTGELFF. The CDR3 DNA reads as TGTGCCAGCAGTCCGCGGACAGGGGCGAACACCGGGGAGCTGTTTTTT.

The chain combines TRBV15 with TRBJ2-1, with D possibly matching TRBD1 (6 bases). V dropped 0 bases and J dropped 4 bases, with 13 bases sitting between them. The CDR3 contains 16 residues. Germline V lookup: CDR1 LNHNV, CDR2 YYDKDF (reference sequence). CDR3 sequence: CATSRDPGALYNEQFF. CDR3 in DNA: TGTGCCACCAGCAGAGATCCAGGGGCCCTATACAATGAGCAGTTCTTC.

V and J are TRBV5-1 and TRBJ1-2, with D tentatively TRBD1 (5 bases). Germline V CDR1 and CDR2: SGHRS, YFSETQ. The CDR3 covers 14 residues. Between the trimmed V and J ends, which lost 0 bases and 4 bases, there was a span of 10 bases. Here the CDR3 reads CASSLVGTPYGYTF. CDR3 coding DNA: TGCGCCAGCAGCTTGGTGGGGACCCCCTATGGCTACACCTTC.

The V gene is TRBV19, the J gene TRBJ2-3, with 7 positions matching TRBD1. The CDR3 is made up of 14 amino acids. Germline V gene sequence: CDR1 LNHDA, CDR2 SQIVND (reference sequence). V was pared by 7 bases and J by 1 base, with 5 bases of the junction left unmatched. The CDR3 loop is CASKGAHRTDTQYF. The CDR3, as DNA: TGTGCCAGTAAGGGGGCACATCGCACAGATACGCAGTATTTT.

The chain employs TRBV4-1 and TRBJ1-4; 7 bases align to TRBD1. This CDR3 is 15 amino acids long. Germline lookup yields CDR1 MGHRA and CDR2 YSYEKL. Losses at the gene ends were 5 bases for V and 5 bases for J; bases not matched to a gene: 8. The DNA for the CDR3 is TGCGCCAGCAGCTCGCGGGGGACAGTCAATGAAAAACTGTTTTTT. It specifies CASSSRGTVNEKLFF.

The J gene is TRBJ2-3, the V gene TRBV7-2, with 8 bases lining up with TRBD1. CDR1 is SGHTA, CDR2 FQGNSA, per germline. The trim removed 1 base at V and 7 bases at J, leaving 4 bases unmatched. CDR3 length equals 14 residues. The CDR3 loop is CASSLVGDRNTQYF. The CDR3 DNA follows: TGTGCCAGCAGCTTAGTCGGGGACAGGAATACGCAGTATTTT.

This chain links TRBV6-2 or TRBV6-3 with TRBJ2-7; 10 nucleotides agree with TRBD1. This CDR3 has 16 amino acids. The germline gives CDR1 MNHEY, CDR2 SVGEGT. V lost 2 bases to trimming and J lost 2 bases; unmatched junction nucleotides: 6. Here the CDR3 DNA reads TGTGCCAGCAGTTACGGACAGGGGGTGAGGGCCTACGAGCAGTACGTC. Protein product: CASSYGQGVRAYEQYV.

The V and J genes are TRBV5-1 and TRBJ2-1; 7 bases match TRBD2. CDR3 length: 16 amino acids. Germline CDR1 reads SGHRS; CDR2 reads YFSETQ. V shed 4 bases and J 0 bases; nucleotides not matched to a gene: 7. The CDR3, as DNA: TGCGCCAGCAGCCGCGGGACTATCCCCTCCTACAATGAGCAGTTCTTC. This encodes CASSRGTIPSYNEQFF.

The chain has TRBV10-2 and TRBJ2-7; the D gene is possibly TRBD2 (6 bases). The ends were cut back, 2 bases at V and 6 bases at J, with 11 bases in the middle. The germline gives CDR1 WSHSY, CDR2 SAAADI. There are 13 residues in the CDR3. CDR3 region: CASSELTGGEQYV. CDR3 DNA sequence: TGCGCCAGCAGTGAGCTTACCGGGGGCGAGCAGTACGTC.

The CDR3 nucleotides are TGCGCCAGCAGCTTCCAGGGGGCGAGTGGAAACACCATATATTTT. Translated: CASSFQGASGNTIYF. The chain uses TRBV5-1 and TRBJ1-3; 8 bases line up with TRBD1. CDR3 length: 15 amino acids. Germline V lookup: CDR1 SGHRS, CDR2 YFSETQ. J was trimmed by 3 bases and V by 2 bases; bases with no gene match: 4.

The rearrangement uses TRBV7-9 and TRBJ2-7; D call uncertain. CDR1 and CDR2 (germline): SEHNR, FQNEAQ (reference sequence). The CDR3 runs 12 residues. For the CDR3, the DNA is TGTGCCAGCAGCCCCACCGACGGAACGATGAATGTC. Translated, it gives CASSPTDGTMNV.

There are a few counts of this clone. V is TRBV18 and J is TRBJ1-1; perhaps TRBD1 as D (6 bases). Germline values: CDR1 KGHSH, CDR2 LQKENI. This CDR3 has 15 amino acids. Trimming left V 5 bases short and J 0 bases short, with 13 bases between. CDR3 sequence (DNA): TGTGCCAGCTCAGGACAGAGTATCATGAACACTGAAGCTTTCTTT. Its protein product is CASSGQSIMNTEAFF.

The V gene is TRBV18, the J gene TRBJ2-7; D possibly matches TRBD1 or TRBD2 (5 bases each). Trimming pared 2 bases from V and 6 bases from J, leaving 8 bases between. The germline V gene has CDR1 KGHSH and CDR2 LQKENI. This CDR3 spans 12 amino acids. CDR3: CASSPSGTEQYV. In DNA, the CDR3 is TGTGCCAGCTCACCATCAGGGACCGAGCAGTACGTC.

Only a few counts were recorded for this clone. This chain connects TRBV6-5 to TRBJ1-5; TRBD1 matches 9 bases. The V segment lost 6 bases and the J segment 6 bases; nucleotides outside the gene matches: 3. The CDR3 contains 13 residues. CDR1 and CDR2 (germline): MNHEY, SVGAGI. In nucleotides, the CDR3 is TGTGCCAGCAGCCGGGACAGGGTTCAGCCCCAGCATTTT. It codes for CASSRDRVQPQHF.

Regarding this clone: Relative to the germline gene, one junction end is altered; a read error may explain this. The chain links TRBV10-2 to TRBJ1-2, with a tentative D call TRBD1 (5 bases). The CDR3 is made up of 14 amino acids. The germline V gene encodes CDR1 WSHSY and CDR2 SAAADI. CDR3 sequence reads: CASSQSTGGYGYTF. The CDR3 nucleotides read TGCGCCAGCAGTCAGTCGACGGGGGGCTATGGCTACACCTTC.

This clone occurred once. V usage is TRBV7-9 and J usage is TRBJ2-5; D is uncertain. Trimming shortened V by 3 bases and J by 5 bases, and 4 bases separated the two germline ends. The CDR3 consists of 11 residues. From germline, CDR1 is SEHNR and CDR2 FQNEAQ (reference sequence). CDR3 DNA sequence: TGTGCCAGCAGCTTTTCGGAGACCCAGTACTTC. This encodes CASSFSETQYF.

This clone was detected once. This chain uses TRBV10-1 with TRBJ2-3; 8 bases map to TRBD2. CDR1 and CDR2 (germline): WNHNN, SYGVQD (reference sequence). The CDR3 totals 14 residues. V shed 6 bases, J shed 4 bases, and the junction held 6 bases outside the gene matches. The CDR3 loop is CASSLAGRADTQYF. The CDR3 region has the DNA TGCGCCAGCAGCTTAGCGGGGAGGGCAGATACGCAGTATTTT.